This T cell receptor (beta chain) is from a study of shared clonotypes between healthy human individuals. Profiling relied on immunoSEQ multiplex PCR, and the TCRdb table lists in-frame clones only, not all of them. The sample holds about 2,100,000 clones, under 95% seen once. Of note for this clone: The same CDR3 arises from other DNA sequences in this sample as well.

The CDR3 runs to 12 residues. Deletions cut 3 bases from V and 6 bases from J, with 7 bases between. Looked up from germline, CDR1 is MDHEN and CDR2 is SYDVKM. CD45RO-negative cells were positively selected for CCR7, leaving out terminally differentiated effector memory CD45RA+ cells. Every donor was a Caucasian adult from Nashville, Tennessee. The rearrangement uses TRBV28 and TRBJ2-3; D gene ambiguous. The source material was naive CD8+ T cells from PBMCs. The receptor comes from a young man in good health. Some clones in this sample may be carry-over from other donors' samples. CDR3 DNA sequence: TGTGCCAGCAGTTTTGGAGCCGATACGCAGTATTTT. Translated, it gives CASSFGADTQYF.